What follows describes a single T cell receptor beta chain. Its antigen is as yet unknown. Mismatch with germline at one junction end may stem from a read error. The data derive from a study of cytomegalovirus exposure and HLA in healthy donors. The study's findings and limits: TCR association rates varied by HLA locus in a later analysis, with DRB1 highest and HLA-C lowest. Accurate predictions that matched the HLA-A and HLA-B alleles of most subjects were reportedly made from TCR beta sequences. Listed as cytomegalovirus-associated were 150 or so TCR beta chains. CMV antigen specificity of three CMV-associated chains was confirmed in vitro.

From germline, CDR1 is SSHAT and CDR2 FNYEAQ (reference sequence). The CDR3 sequence is 14 residues long. PCR used 60 Vbeta primers and 13 Jbeta primers. Produced via immunoSEQ multiplex PCR; TCRdb's table is partial and in-frame only. This sample's table reports tens of thousands of clones. V is TRBV7-7 and J is TRBJ2-5; D not resolved. The source is a man aged 50 to 59 in good health and CMV-seropositive. The sample was PBMCs. The CDR3 nucleotides are TGTGCTAGCAGCCCCGACGGGTACCAAGAGACCCAGTACTTC. It translates to CASSPDGYQETQYF.